What follows are 7 T cell receptor beta chains derived from one specimen sequenced in a study of cytomegalovirus exposure and HLA in healthy donors. PCR was performed using 60 Vbeta and 13 Jbeta primers. Only in-frame clones appear in the TCRdb table, and some are missing; sequencing was by immunoSEQ multiplex PCR. The sample has 120,000 to 150,000 clones, around 79% seen once. The material sequenced was PBMCs. Every receptor here comes from a woman in her forties in good health and CMV-seropositive.

As to this clone: At the DNA level, this CDR3 is encoded by other sequences in the same sample as well. The chain carries TRBV9 and TRBJ2-5; perhaps TRBD1 as D (7 bases). Germline lookup yields CDR1 SGDLS and CDR2 YYNGEE. The CDR3 is 13 residues long. Trimming removed 2 bases at V and 5 bases at J, with 10 bases between. CDR3 in amino acids: CASSVSGGETQYF. The CDR3 region has the DNA TGTGCCAGCAGCGTCTCAGGGGGGGAGACCCAGTACTTC.

The chain carries TRBV5-6 and TRBJ1-1; perhaps TRBD1 as D (6 bases). Trimming stripped 3 bases from V and 1 base from J, with 13 bases between. This CDR3 is built from 15 residues. Per germline, CDR1 SGHDT and CDR2 YYEEEE. The CDR3 region is CASSSLRGGNTEAFF. The CDR3 nucleotides are TGTGCCAGCAGCTCGCTCAGGGGCGGGAACACTGAAGCTTTCTTT.

V and J are TRBV2 and TRBJ1-6; TRBD1 agrees at 7 bases. Trimming took 5 bases from V and 3 from J; bases not matched to a gene: 4. The CDR3 extends over 15 amino acids. CDR1 and CDR2 (germline): SNHLY, FYNNEI. The CDR3 region is CASSRGQGYNSPLHF. The CDR3 nucleotides are TGTGCCAGCAGTAGGGGGCAAGGCTATAATTCACCCCTCCACTTT.

This chain links TRBV30 with TRBJ1-1, with unresolved D. Germline CDR1 is GTSNPN and CDR2 is SVGIG (reference sequence). V lost 0 bases and J 6 bases, leaving 14 bases between the germline ends. There are 14 residues in the CDR3. CDR3 sequence (DNA): TGTGCCTGGAGTGTACTAGGGCCTGTAGCTGAAGCTTTCTTT. Translation: CAWSVLGPVAEAFF.

Details on this clone: One junction end does not reproduce the germline sequence, and a read error may be involved. The chain is built from TRBV9 and TRBJ2-7, with 7 positions matching TRBD1. CDR1 is SGDLS, CDR2 YYNGEE, per germline. This CDR3 has 20 residues. This chain's CDR3 is CASSPSSLQDRIGAPYGQYF. The DNA of the CDR3 is TGTGCCAGCAGCCCCTCTTCCCTGCAGGACAGGATAGGAGCTCCCTACGGGCAGTACTTC. Drawing the rest from reference TRBV9 and TRBJ2-7, the complete variable domain is DSGVTQTPKHLITATGQRVTLRCSPRSGDLSVYWYQQSLDQGLQFLIQYYNGEERAKGNILERFSAQQFPDLHSELNLSSLELGDSALYFCASSPSSLQDRIGAPYGQYFGPGTRLTVT.

The chain recombines TRBV6-1 with TRBJ1-1; possibly TRBD1 for D (5 bases). There are 14 residues in the CDR3. CDR1 is MNHNS and CDR2 is SASEGT in the germline V gene. Trimming took off 9 bases at V and 6 bases at J, with 20 bases between the two ends. This CDR3 reads CASYTGGGSAEAFF. The CDR3 bases are TGTGCCAGTTATACTGGCGGGGGATCGGCTGAAGCTTTCTTT.

This clone showed up just a few times. The chain joins TRBV9 to TRBJ2-2; 8 bases match TRBD2. Germline CDR1 and CDR2: SGDLS and YYNGEE. The CDR3 length is 14 residues. With V trimmed by 2 bases and J by 4 bases, 1 base remained unmatched. CDR3 DNA sequence: TGTGCCAGCAGCGTTGGACTAGCCACCGGGGAGCTGTTTTTT. Residues: CASSVGLATGELFF.